This is a list of T cell receptor beta chains from one sample in a study of identical twins. TCRdb called the 5' RACE reads again in MiXCR, with one record for every CDR3 protein. The data show 690,000 or so distinct CDR3 sequences, with less than 7% seen just once and approximately 2% held by the top ten. Sequencing was done on a sample of naive T cells sorted from blood. The origin of the receptors is a man in his late teens or twenties in good health. The CDR3 runs from the conserved cysteine through the conserved F or W. The order of the fields is J gene, clone size, D gene, V gene, CDR3 protein, CDR3 DNA. A D gene is named only where the DNA matches it firmly. Clone size is stated in some rows and not others, as once, few, many or a class when expanded.

j_gene: TRBJ1-2
abundance: few
d_gene: .
v_gene: TRBV4-1
CDR3aa: CASNLLVGNYGYTF
CDR3nt: TGCGCCAGCAACCTCCTTGTGGGGAACTATGGCTACACCTTC

j_gene: TRBJ2-5
abundance: many
d_gene: TRBD2
v_gene: TRBV20-1
CDR3aa: CSALTIAGGIQETQYF
CDR3nt: TGCAGTGCTTTGACAATAGCGGGAGGGATTCAAGAGACCCAGTACTTC

j_gene: TRBJ2-2
abundance: few
d_gene: TRBD1
v_gene: TRBV3-1
CDR3aa: CASSPSGQGIAGELFF
CDR3nt: TGTGCCAGCAGCCCCTCGGGACAGGGGATCGCCGGGGAGCTGTTTTTT

j_gene: TRBJ2-3
abundance: many
d_gene: .
v_gene: TRBV18
CDR3aa: CASSPIEDTQYF
CDR3nt: TGTGCCAGCTCACCGATAGAAGATACGCAGTATTTT

j_gene: TRBJ2-7
abundance: many
d_gene: .
v_gene: TRBV10-3
CDR3aa: CAISESERNAYEQYF
CDR3nt: TGTGCCATCAGTGAGTCTGAGCGGAACGCCTACGAGCAGTACTTC

j_gene: TRBJ2-6
abundance: .
d_gene: .
v_gene: TRBV5-1
CDR3aa: CASAGAGANVLTF
CDR3nt: TGCGCCAGCGCCGGGGCTGGGGCCAACGTCCTGACTTTC

j_gene: TRBJ2-7
abundance: many
d_gene: TRBD1
v_gene: TRBV12-3/TRBV12-4
CDR3aa: CASSPSLFSGQGPYEQYF
CDR3nt: TGTGCCAGCAGTCCTTCCTTATTTTCGGGACAGGGGCCCTACGAGCAGTACTTC

j_gene: TRBJ2-1
abundance: once
d_gene: .
v_gene: TRBV4-2
CDR3aa: CASCPGGSYNEQFF
CDR3nt: TGTGCCAGCTGCCCAGGTGGTTCCTACAATGAGCAGTTCTTC

j_gene: TRBJ2-3
abundance: many
d_gene: TRBD2
v_gene: TRBV20-1
CDR3aa: CSGISGTSTDTQYF
CDR3nt: TGCAGTGGGATTAGCGGGACAAGCACAGATACGCAGTATTTT

j_gene: TRBJ2-1
abundance: .
d_gene: .
v_gene: TRBV29-1
CDR3aa: CSVDNPSKIDNEQFF
CDR3nt: TGCAGCGTTGATAACCCTAGTAAGATCGACAATGAGCAGTTCTTC

j_gene: TRBJ2-1
abundance: .
d_gene: .
v_gene: TRBV15
CDR3aa: CATSRKGSDEQFF
CDR3nt: TGTGCCACCAGCAGGAAGGGTTCAGATGAGCAGTTCTTC

j_gene: TRBJ2-1
abundance: many
d_gene: TRBD2
v_gene: TRBV25-1
CDR3aa: CASSGTSGIDNEQFF
CDR3nt: TGTGCCAGCAGTGGGACTAGCGGGATTGACAATGAGCAGTTCTTC

j_gene: TRBJ1-1
abundance: few
d_gene: .
v_gene: TRBV9
CDR3aa: CASSGQSQNTEAFF
CDR3nt: TGTGCCAGCAGCGGCCAGAGCCAGAACACTGAAGCTTTCTTT

j_gene: TRBJ2-1
abundance: many
d_gene: TRBD2
v_gene: TRBV11-2
CDR3aa: CASSSVKGGRKAEQFF
CDR3nt: TGTGCCAGCAGCTCGGTAAAGGGCGGGAGGAAGGCTGAGCAGTTCTTC

j_gene: TRBJ1-1
abundance: many
d_gene: .
v_gene: TRBV12-3/TRBV12-4
CDR3aa: CASSFAPNTEAFF
CDR3nt: TGTGCCAGCAGTTTTGCGCCGAACACTGAAGCTTTCTTT

j_gene: TRBJ2-1
abundance: .
d_gene: TRBD2
v_gene: TRBV20-1
CDR3aa: CSARDSSGTSSYNEQFF
CDR3nt: TGCAGTGCTAGAGATTCCAGCGGGACTAGCTCCTACAATGAGCAGTTCTTC

j_gene: TRBJ2-1
abundance: many
d_gene: TRBD2
v_gene: TRBV20-1
CDR3aa: CSAREIRTSGSISYNEQFF
CDR3nt: TGCAGTGCTAGAGAAATCCGGACTAGCGGGAGTATTTCCTACAATGAGCAGTTCTTC

j_gene: TRBJ2-1
abundance: many
d_gene: TRBD1
v_gene: TRBV15
CDR3aa: CATSIGGQGDNEQFF
CDR3nt: TGTGCCACCAGCATAGGAGGACAGGGTGACAATGAGCAGTTCTTC

j_gene: TRBJ1-1
abundance: .
d_gene: .
v_gene: TRBV6-1
CDR3aa: CASARIRYTQAFF
CDR3nt: TGTGCCAGCGCCCGTATTCGTTACACTCAAGCTTTCTTT

j_gene: TRBJ2-1
abundance: many
d_gene: .
v_gene: TRBV9
CDR3aa: CASSVVSYGDNEQFF
CDR3nt: TGTGCCAGCAGCGTAGTGTCCTATGGAGACAATGAGCAGTTCTTC

j_gene: TRBJ2-3
abundance: many
d_gene: TRBD1
v_gene: TRBV10-3
CDR3aa: CAISESTGGLTDTQYF
CDR3nt: TGTGCCATCAGTGAGTCTACAGGGGGCCTCACAGATACGCAGTATTTT

j_gene: TRBJ2-3
abundance: few
d_gene: .
v_gene: TRBV5-1
CDR3aa: CASSLRQGLTDTQYF
CDR3nt: TGCGCCAGCAGCTTGAGGCAGGGGCTCACAGATACGCAGTATTTT

j_gene: TRBJ2-1
abundance: .
d_gene: .
v_gene: TRBV19
CDR3aa: CASSFIQGGGNEQFF
CDR3nt: TGTGCCAGTAGTTTCATCCAGGGAGGGGGCAATGAGCAGTTCTTC

j_gene: TRBJ2-7
abundance: many
d_gene: .
v_gene: TRBV5-6
CDR3aa: CASAELASTSYEQYF
CDR3nt: TGTGCCAGCGCGGAGTTGGCTAGTACCTCCTACGAGCAGTACTTC

j_gene: TRBJ2-5
abundance: many
d_gene: TRBD2
v_gene: TRBV10-3
CDR3aa: CAIKPSGNDETQYF
CDR3nt: TGTGCCATCAAGCCTAGCGGGAACGACGAGACCCAGTACTTC

j_gene: TRBJ2-3
abundance: .
d_gene: TRBD2
v_gene: TRBV6-1
CDR3aa: CASSPMGGSTDTQYF
CDR3nt: TGTGCCAGCAGCCCCATGGGAGGGAGCACAGATACGCAGTATTTT

j_gene: TRBJ2-7
abundance: .
d_gene: TRBD1
v_gene: TRBV20-1
CDR3aa: CSARARDRTYEQYF
CDR3nt: TGCAGTGCTAGAGCCCGGGACAGAACCTACGAGCAGTACTTC

j_gene: TRBJ2-7
abundance: many
d_gene: .
v_gene: TRBV20-1
CDR3aa: CSARTLLYEQYF
CDR3nt: TGCAGTGCTAGGACTTTGCTCTACGAGCAGTACTTC

j_gene: TRBJ2-1
abundance: .
d_gene: TRBD1
v_gene: TRBV30
CDR3aa: CAWSYTGGNEQFF
CDR3nt: TGTGCCTGGAGTTATACAGGGGGCAATGAGCAGTTCTTC

j_gene: TRBJ2-7
abundance: few
d_gene: .
v_gene: TRBV7-8
CDR3aa: CASSLARLATHYEQYF
CDR3nt: TGTGCCAGCAGCTTAGCGCGTCTAGCGACCCACTACGAGCAGTACTTC

j_gene: TRBJ2-7
abundance: many
d_gene: .
v_gene: TRBV6-2/TRBV6-3
CDR3aa: CASSYSSYEQYF
CDR3nt: TGTGCCAGCAGTTACTCTTCCTACGAGCAGTACTTC

j_gene: TRBJ2-1
abundance: .
d_gene: .
v_gene: TRBV9
CDR3aa: CASSIGPRQNNEQFF
CDR3nt: TGTGCCAGCAGTATTGGGCCACGACAGAACAATGAGCAGTTCTTC

j_gene: TRBJ2-3
abundance: many
d_gene: TRBD2
v_gene: TRBV3-1
CDR3aa: CASSRLAGGPTDTQYF
CDR3nt: TGTGCCAGCAGCCGCTTAGCGGGAGGGCCGACGGATACGCAGTATTTT

j_gene: TRBJ2-2
abundance: .
d_gene: .
v_gene: TRBV29-1
CDR3aa: CSTEVWNTGELFF
CDR3nt: TGCAGCACTGAGGTGTGGAACACCGGGGAGCTGTTTTTT

j_gene: TRBJ2-1
abundance: many
d_gene: .
v_gene: TRBV20-1
CDR3aa: CSARFYNEQFF
CDR3nt: TGCAGTGCTAGATTTTACAATGAGCAGTTCTTC

j_gene: TRBJ2-2
abundance: few
d_gene: TRBD1
v_gene: TRBV20-1
CDR3aa: CSARRDSVTGELFF
CDR3nt: TGCAGTGCTAGGAGGGACAGTGTCACCGGGGAGCTGTTTTTT

j_gene: TRBJ1-3
abundance: .
d_gene: TRBD1
v_gene: TRBV10-1
CDR3aa: CASIRGGRRNTIYF
CDR3nt: TGCGCCAGCATTCGAGGGGGCAGGAGAAACACCATATATTTT

j_gene: TRBJ2-7
abundance: few
d_gene: TRBD1
v_gene: TRBV7-2
CDR3aa: CASSSTGQGPHEQYF
CDR3nt: TGTGCCAGCAGTTCCACGGGACAGGGGCCCCACGAGCAGTACTTC

j_gene: TRBJ1-5
abundance: many
d_gene: TRBD1
v_gene: TRBV2
CDR3aa: CASSDWTGSNQPQHF
CDR3nt: TGTGCCAGCAGTGATTGGACAGGGAGTAATCAGCCCCAGCATTTT

j_gene: TRBJ1-1
abundance: few
d_gene: .
v_gene: TRBV7-9
CDR3aa: CASSLGDREAFF
CDR3nt: TGTGCCAGCAGCTTAGGAGATAGAGAAGCTTTCTTT

j_gene: TRBJ1-4
abundance: .
d_gene: TRBD1
v_gene: TRBV12-3/TRBV12-4
CDR3aa: CASSNPRGGTNEKLFF
CDR3nt: TGTGCCAGCAGCAACCCCAGGGGGGGGACTAATGAAAAACTGTTTTTT

j_gene: TRBJ2-2
abundance: many
d_gene: TRBD1
v_gene: TRBV11-2
CDR3aa: CASSLKSGTGTGELFF
CDR3nt: TGTGCCAGCAGCTTAAAATCCGGGACAGGGACCGGGGAGCTGTTTTTT

j_gene: TRBJ2-3
abundance: many
d_gene: TRBD1
v_gene: TRBV18
CDR3aa: CASSPIQGAGDTQYF
CDR3nt: TGTGCCAGCTCACCAATTCAGGGGGCTGGAGATACGCAGTATTTT

j_gene: TRBJ2-6
abundance: .
d_gene: .
v_gene: TRBV5-1
CDR3aa: CASSLVQGTGANVLTF
CDR3nt: TGCGCCAGCAGCTTGGTCCAGGGGACTGGGGCCAACGTCCTGACTTTC

j_gene: TRBJ2-7
abundance: .
d_gene: TRBD1
v_gene: TRBV7-2
CDR3aa: CASSMDRGTYEQYF
CDR3nt: TGTGCCAGCAGCATGGACAGGGGAACCTACGAGCAGTACTTC

j_gene: TRBJ2-3
abundance: many
d_gene: .
v_gene: TRBV5-1
CDR3aa: CASSLAGSFTDTQYF
CDR3nt: TGCGCCAGCAGCTTGGCAGGATCATTCACAGATACGCAGTATTTT

j_gene: TRBJ2-1
abundance: few
d_gene: TRBD2
v_gene: TRBV20-1
CDR3aa: CSARGGASGTVTNEQFF
CDR3nt: TGCAGTGCTAGGGGGGGGGCTAGCGGGACCGTTACCAATGAGCAGTTCTTC

j_gene: TRBJ2-7
abundance: many
d_gene: .
v_gene: TRBV9
CDR3aa: CASSARSGYAHEQYF
CDR3nt: TGTGCCAGCAGCGCACGTTCAGGGTATGCCCACGAGCAGTACTTC

j_gene: TRBJ2-3
abundance: many
d_gene: .
v_gene: TRBV25-1
CDR3aa: CASSPGDITDTQYF
CDR3nt: TGTGCCAGCAGTCCGGGAGATATCACAGATACGCAGTATTTT

j_gene: TRBJ2-5
abundance: .
d_gene: .
v_gene: TRBV10-3
CDR3aa: CAISADSRSMETQYF
CDR3nt: TGTGCCATCAGTGCGGACAGCCGATCGATGGAGACCCAGTACTTC

j_gene: TRBJ2-5
abundance: many
d_gene: .
v_gene: TRBV3-1
CDR3aa: CASSTSAGETQYF
CDR3nt: TGTGCCAGCAGCACAAGTGCCGGAGAGACCCAGTACTTC

j_gene: TRBJ2-3
abundance: many
d_gene: TRBD2
v_gene: TRBV7-8
CDR3aa: CASSLVSGRASFATDTQYF
CDR3nt: TGTGCCAGCAGCTTGGTTAGCGGGAGGGCCTCCTTTGCCACAGATACGCAGTATTTT

j_gene: TRBJ2-6
abundance: .
d_gene: .
v_gene: TRBV11-1
CDR3aa: CASSLGSLGFSGANVLTF
CDR3nt: TGTGCCAGCAGCTTGGGAAGTCTTGGTTTCTCTGGGGCCAACGTCCTGACTTTC